This TCR beta chain was recovered during a study of blood T cell repertoires in COVID-19. Original data processing: Reference gene primer amplification yielded estimated nucleated cell counts. The data were produced by immunoSEQ multiplex PCR, yet TCRdb's version contains in-frame clones alone and is incomplete. D and trimming were read from the DNA, whereas the V and J calls and clone size are those reported in that table. The table records 210,000 or so clones, around 85% of them present only once. The length of the CDR3 is 12 residues. The germline V gene has CDR1 DFQATT and CDR2 SNEGSKA (reference sequence). After removal of 5 bases from V and 4 bases from J, the junction contained 3 bases not matched to a gene.

J is TRBJ1-1 and V is TRBV20-1; 8 bases are shared with TRBD1. The receptor was isolated from a man aged 45-60 years who had recovered from COVID-19. The sample was peripheral blood. The CDR3: CSAGDRGTEAFF. CDR3 nucleotides: TGCAGTGCTGGTGACAGGGGCACTGAAGCTTTCTTT.